The sequence of this T cell receptor beta chain was determined in a study of PD-1 blockade in classical Hodgkin lymphoma (TCRdb year 2020). Regarding the study in general: Nivolumab dosing was 3 mg/kg intravenously every 2 weeks, continuing until either disease progression or unacceptable toxicity. To define a peripheral blood immune signature of response to PD-1 blockade in classical Hodgkin lymphoma, the study combined TCR beta sequencing with CyTOF.

The Qiagen DNeasy kit was used to extract genomic DNA from unsorted PBMCs and from the negatively selected CD4+ and CD8+ fractions. TCR beta CDR3 regions were subjected to amplification by immunoSEQ multiplex PCR with primers that anneal to V and J segments. A synthetic immune receptor repertoire was used to minimize amplification bias, and any residual bias was removed computationally once sequencing was done. For the original study's pipeline: Repertoire diversity was quantified as the Shannon entropy index using custom Python scripts. Unsorted, CD4+ and CD8+ repertoires were analyzed separately, except in combined analyses where CD4+ and CD8+ sequences were merged in silico. Clonal expansion was defined as at least a 2-fold frequency increase after treatment relative to C1D1, with a pseudocount of 0.5 for undetected baseline clones. Clones with 0 or 1 copy at C1D1 were classified as singleton clones, and clones with 2 or more copies were classified as non-singleton clones. By matching protein sequences in sorted samples from the same patient, clones expanded in unsorted samples were annotated as CD4+, CD8+ or unknown. Wilcoxon tests were applied to paired samples to test diversity changes from C1D1 to C4D1. Entries here come from immuneACCESS through TCRdb and include only in-frame sequences with V and J called. Some clones fail to appear in such tables; in the studies checked, an unresolved V gene covers under half of the shortfall, and the cause of the remainder is unknown. V, J and clone size derive from that table, while D and trimming were established from the DNA sequence. The sample table contains under 130,000 clones; only one count was recorded for roughly 90% of them. The ten largest clonotypes hold 15% to 20% of the sample.

On the study overall, not on this receptor specifically: Trial patients with a complete response had baseline diversity similar to that of newly diagnosed patients, while partial responders and progressors had significantly lower diversity. Patients starting nivolumab less than 1 year after ASCT had lower diversity and were excluded from later analyses to avoid confounding by immune reconstitution. A significant rise by C4D1 was seen in CD4+ but not CD8+ TCR diversity (p=0.0027 vs p=0.16), with the rise being most apparent in complete responders (p=0.02). Newly diagnosed patients were reported to have lower baseline TCR diversity than healthy donors, and relapsed/refractory patients were reported to have lower baseline TCR diversity still. The study was limited to a single clinical trial cohort, and causes of repertoire differences, possibly disease activity or prior therapy, remained undefined.

The time point label, as the study defines it: cycle 4 day 1 (C4D1), after less than 7 weeks of nivolumab. Relapse after autologous stem cell transplantation had occurred in all trial patients, and cohorts A, B and C were distinguished by prior brentuximab vedotin exposure. The trial cohort included some 53 patients with relapsed/refractory classical Hodgkin lymphoma, and each patient had a best overall response of complete response, partial response or progressive disease. In the multi-cohort phase II CheckMate 205 trial, trial patients received single-agent nivolumab. An independent review committee assessed best overall response by applying the 2007 International Working Group response criteria. Trial PBMCs were collected immediately before nivolumab initiation (C1D1) and during therapy at cycle 2 day 1 and cycle 4 day 1. After peripheral blood was drawn into 8 mL Vacutainer Cell Preparation Tubes, PBMCs were isolated by centrifugation and then cryopreserved.

Points on this clone: Its antigen has not been determined. No qualities accompany the bases; no much larger clone lies one base away.

From the germline V gene (reference sequence), CDR1 is MNHEY and CDR2 is SMNVEV. The germline V end is reduced by 0 bases and the J end by 4 bases; junction bases left unmatched: 2. Counted from cysteine to phenylalanine, this CDR3 has 15 amino acids. CDR3 DNA only is kept here, 45 bases in frame from base 1. Sequenced material: peripheral blood mononuclear cells (PBMCs), taken before the fourth cycle of nivolumab. The V and J segments used are TRBV27 and TRBJ2-2, with TRBD2 identical over 7 junction bases. The clonotype comes from a human donor with classical Hodgkin lymphoma. The DNA sequence reads TGTGCCAGCAGTTTATCCCCGGGGGGCACCGGGGAGCTGTTTTTT. The resulting protein is CASSLSPGGTGELFF.